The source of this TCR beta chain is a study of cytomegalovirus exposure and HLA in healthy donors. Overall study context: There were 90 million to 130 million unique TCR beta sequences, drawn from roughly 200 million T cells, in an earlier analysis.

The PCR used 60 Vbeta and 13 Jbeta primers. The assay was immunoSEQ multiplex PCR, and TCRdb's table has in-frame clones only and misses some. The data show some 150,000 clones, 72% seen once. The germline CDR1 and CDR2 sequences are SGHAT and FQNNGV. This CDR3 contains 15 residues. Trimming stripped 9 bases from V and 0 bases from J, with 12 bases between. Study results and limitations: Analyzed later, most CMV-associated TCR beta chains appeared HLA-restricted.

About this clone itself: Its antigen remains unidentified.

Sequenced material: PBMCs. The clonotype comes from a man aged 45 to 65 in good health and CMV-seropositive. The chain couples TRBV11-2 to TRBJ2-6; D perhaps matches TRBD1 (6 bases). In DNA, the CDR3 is TGTGCCAGTAAAACAGGGATCTCTGGGGCCAACGTCCTGACTTTC. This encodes CASKTGISGANVLTF.